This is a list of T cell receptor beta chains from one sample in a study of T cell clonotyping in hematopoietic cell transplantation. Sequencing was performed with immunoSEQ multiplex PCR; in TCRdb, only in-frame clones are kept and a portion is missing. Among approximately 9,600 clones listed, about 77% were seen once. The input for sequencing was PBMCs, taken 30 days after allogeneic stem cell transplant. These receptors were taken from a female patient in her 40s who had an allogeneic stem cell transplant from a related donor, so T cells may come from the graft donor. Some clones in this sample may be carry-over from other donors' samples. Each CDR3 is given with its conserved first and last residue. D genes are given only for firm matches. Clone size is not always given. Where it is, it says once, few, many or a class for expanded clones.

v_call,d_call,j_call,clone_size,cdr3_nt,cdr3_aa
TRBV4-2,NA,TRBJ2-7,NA,TGTGCCAGCAGCCAAGATGTGCCGGGAGAGGAACACTTTGAGCAGTACTTC,CASSQDVPGEEHFEQYF
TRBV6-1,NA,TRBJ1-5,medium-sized,TGTGCCACCGGCGGCAATCAGCCCCAGCATTTT,CATGGNQPQHF
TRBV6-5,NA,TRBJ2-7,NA,TGTGCCACCATGATTTGGGACGAGCAGTACTTC,CATMIWDEQYF
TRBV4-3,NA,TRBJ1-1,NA,TGCGCCAGCAGCCAAGTCACCGGGGGTCGGGACACTGAAGCTTTCTTT,CASSQVTGGRDTEAFF
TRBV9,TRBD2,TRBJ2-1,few,TGTGCCAGCAGCGTAAGCGGGAGTTACAATGAGCAGTTCTTC,CASSVSGSYNEQFF
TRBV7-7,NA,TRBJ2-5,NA,TGTGCCAGCAGCCGAGAGTGGGCAGAAGAGACCCAGTACTTC,CASSREWAEETQYF
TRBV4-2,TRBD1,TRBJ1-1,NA,TGTGCCAGCAGCCAAGAAGGGACAGGGGGCGATGAAGCTTTCTTT,CASSQEGTGGDEAFF
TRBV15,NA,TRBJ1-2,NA,TGTGCCACCAGCAGAGATCGGCGGGGGCCGTTTTATGGCTACACCTTC,CATSRDRRGPFYGYTF
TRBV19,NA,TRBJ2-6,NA,TGTGCCAGTACGGACGGCTCCTCTGGGGCCAACGTCCTGACTTTC,CASTDGSSGANVLTF
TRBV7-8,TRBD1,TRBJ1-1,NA,TGTGCCAGCAGCTTCCGGGACAGGTCCCCTGAAGCTTTCTTT,CASSFRDRSPEAFF
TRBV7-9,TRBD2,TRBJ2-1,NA,TGTGCCAGCAGTAGCGGGCTAACCTACAATGAGCAGTTCTTC,CASSSGLTYNEQFF
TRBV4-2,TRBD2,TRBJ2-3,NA,TGTGCCAGCAGCCTCACCACCGGAGCGGGAGAGATCCGGGATACGCAGTATTTT,CASSLTTGAGEIRDTQYF
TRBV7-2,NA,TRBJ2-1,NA,TGTGCCAGCAGCTTAGGCCCTGGGCAATACAATGAGCAGTTCTTC,CASSLGPGQYNEQFF
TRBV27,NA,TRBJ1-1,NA,TGTGCCAGCAGTTTGGAAAGGAACACTGAAGCTTTCTTT,CASSLERNTEAFF
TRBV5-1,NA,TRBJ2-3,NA,TGCGCCAGCAGCTTGAGGCCAGGGGCTACAGATACGCAGTATTTT,CASSLRPGATDTQYF
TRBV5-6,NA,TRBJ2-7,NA,TGTGCCAGCAGGTCTGGACCGTACGAGCAGTACTTC,CASRSGPYEQYF
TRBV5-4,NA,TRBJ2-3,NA,TGTGCCAGCAGCTTGGCCGGGCTAGCAGGCACAGATACGCAGTATTTT,CASSLAGLAGTDTQYF
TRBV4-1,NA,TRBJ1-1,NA,TGCGCCAGCAGCCAAGAAACAACGCGGGGTAAGGGAGCTTTCTTT,CASSQETTRGKGAFF
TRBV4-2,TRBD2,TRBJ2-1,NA,TGTGCCAGCAGCCAAGGCTTTGCCGGGACTAACTACAATGAGCAGTTCTTC,CASSQGFAGTNYNEQFF
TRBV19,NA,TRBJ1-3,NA,TGTGCCAGTAGTACCCCGATACAGGGTTCAGGAAACACCATATATTTT,CASSTPIQGSGNTIYF
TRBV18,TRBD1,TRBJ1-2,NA,TGTGCCAGCTCACCAGTCGGACAGGGGGAGAGTGGCTACACCTTC,CASSPVGQGESGYTF
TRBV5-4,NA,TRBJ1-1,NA,TGTGCCAGCAGATTGGCGGAGACTGAAGCTTTCTTT,CASRLAETEAFF
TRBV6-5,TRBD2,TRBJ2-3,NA,TGTGCCAGCAGTCCGGTAGCGGGAGGGGTGGATACGCAGTATTTT,CASSPVAGGVDTQYF
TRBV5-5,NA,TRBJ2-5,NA,TGTGCCAGCCCGCTTACGGAGACCCAGTACTTC,CASPLTETQYF
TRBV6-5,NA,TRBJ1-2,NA,TGTGCCAGCAGTTCCGGGGTACAATGGACTAACTATGGCTACACCTTC,CASSSGVQWTNYGYTF
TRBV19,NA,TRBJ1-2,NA,TGTGCCAGTATTGGGCAACCTAACTATGGCTACACCTTC,CASIGQPNYGYTF
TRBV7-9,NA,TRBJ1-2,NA,TGTGCCACCTCAATGGGGCGAGGCTACACCTTC,CATSMGRGYTF
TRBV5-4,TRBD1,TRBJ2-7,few,TGTGCCAGCAGCCACCCGACAGGGGGCGGCTACGAGCAGTACTTC,CASSHPTGGGYEQYF
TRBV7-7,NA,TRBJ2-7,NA,TGTGCCAGCAGCTTAGACCCAGGCTACGAGCAGTACTTC,CASSLDPGYEQYF
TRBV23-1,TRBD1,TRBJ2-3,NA,TGCGCCAGCAGTCTCTCGAAGGGACAGGGGAATCCAGATACGCAGTATTTT,CASSLSKGQGNPDTQYF
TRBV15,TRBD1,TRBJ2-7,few,TGTGCCACCAGCAGAATCCCACCCCGACAGGGAACGTACGAGCAGTACTTC,CATSRIPPRQGTYEQYF
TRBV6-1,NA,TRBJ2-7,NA,TGTGCCAGTTACTCGACCGTATTATCCTACGAGCAGTACTTC,CASYSTVLSYEQYF
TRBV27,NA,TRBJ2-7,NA,TGTGCCAGCAGCTCTTGGAGCTCCTACGAGCAGTACTTC,CASSSWSSYEQYF
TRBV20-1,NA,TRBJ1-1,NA,TGCACGATGGGATATACTGAAGCTTTCTTT,CTMGYTEAFF
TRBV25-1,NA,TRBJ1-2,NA,TGTGCCAGCAACCAGGAGGGCTTCTATGGCTACACCTTC,CASNQEGFYGYTF